This T cell receptor beta chain is from a study of cytomegalovirus exposure and HLA in healthy donors. Whole-study findings and limits: Researchers catalogued approximately 170 TCR beta chains as cytomegalovirus-associated. A prior analysis recorded that most TCR beta V segments were productive about 87% or about 30% of the time.

These donors counted as nominally healthy when sampled, but unrecorded immune exposures were likely. The CDR3 totals 17 residues. Per germline, CDR1 SGHNT and CDR2 YENEEA. Trimming at V came to 6 bases and at J to 7 bases, leaving 14 bases not matched to a gene. This clone was recorded a few times. Its antigen remains unknown. Primers: 60 Vbeta forward and 13 Jbeta reverse. Libraries were prepared by immunoSEQ multiplex PCR; TCRdb keeps only in-frame clonotypes and omits some of them. The repertoire has tens of thousands of clones, over 60% of them found once; the top ten carry around 10%. Sequenced material: PBMCs. This TCR derives from a man between 35 and 55 years old in good health and CMV-seropositive. The chain employs TRBV11-3 and TRBJ1-5, with TRBD1 identical over 11 bases. CDR3 sequence (DNA): TGTGCCAGCAGTTTCCCCCCGGGACAGGGGGGAGGACAGCCCCAGCATTTT. Translating it yields CASSFPPGQGGGQPQHF.